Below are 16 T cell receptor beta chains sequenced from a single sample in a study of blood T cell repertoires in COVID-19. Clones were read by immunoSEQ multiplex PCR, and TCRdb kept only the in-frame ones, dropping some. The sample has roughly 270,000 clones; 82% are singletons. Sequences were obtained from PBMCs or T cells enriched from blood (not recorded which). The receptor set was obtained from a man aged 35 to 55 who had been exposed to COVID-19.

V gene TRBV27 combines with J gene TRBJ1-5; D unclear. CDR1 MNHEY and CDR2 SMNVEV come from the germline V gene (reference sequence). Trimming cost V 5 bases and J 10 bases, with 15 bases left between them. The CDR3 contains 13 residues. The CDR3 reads CASSPVAFQPQHF. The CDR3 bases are TGTGCCAGCAGTCCCGTCGCGTTTCAACCCCAGCATTTT.

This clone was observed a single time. The CDR3 coding sequence is TGTGCCAGTAGTCGCGGACTAGCGGGAGGCCAGGTGACCGGGGAGCTGTTTTTT. Translated: CASSRGLAGGQVTGELFF. The chain has TRBV19 and TRBJ2-2; 14 bases align to TRBD2. V lost 5 bases, J lost 5 bases, and 10 bases stayed unmatched. Germline lookup yields CDR1 LNHDA and CDR2 SQIVND (reference sequence). CDR3 size: 18 residues.

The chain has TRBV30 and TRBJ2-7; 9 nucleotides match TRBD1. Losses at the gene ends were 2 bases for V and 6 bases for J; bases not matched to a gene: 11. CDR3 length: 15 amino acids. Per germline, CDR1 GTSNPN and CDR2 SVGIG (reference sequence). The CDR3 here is CAWSIRGTGTREQYF. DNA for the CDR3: TGTGCCTGGAGTATCCGTGGGACAGGGACTCGCGAGCAGTACTTC.

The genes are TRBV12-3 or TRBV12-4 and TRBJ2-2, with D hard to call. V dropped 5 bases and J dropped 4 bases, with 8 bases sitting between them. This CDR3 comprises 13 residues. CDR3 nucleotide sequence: TGTGCCAGCAGTCCCTCCGGCACCGGGGAGCTGTTTTTT. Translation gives CASSPSGTGELFF.

This chain's CDR3 is CASRREGNTEAFF. The CDR3 DNA follows: TGTGCCAGCCGGAGGGAGGGGAACACTGAAGCTTTCTTT. The rearrangement joins TRBV12-3 or TRBV12-4 to TRBJ1-1, with D unresolved. The CDR3 extends over 13 amino acids. Trimming left V 8 bases short and J 1 base short, with 11 bases between.

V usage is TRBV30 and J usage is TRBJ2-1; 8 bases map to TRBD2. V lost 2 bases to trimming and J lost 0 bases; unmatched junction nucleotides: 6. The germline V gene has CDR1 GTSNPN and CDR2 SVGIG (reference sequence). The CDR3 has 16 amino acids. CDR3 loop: CAWSSGSLSSYNEQFF. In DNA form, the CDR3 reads TGTGCCTGGAGTAGCGGGAGCCTAAGCTCCTACAATGAGCAGTTCTTC.

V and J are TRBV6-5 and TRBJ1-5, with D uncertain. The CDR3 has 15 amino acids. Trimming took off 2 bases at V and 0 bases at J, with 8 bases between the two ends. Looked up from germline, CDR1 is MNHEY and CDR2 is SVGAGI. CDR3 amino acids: CASSYRQDSNQPQHF. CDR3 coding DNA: TGTGCCAGCAGTTACCGGCAGGATAGCAATCAGCCCCAGCATTTT.

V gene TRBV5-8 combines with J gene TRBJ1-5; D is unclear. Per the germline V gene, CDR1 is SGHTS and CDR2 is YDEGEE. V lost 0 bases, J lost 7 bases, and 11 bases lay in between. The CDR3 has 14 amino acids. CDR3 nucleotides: TGTGCCAGCAGCTTGGCCATCAGATCCCAGCCCCAGCATTTT. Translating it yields CASSLAIRSQPQHF.

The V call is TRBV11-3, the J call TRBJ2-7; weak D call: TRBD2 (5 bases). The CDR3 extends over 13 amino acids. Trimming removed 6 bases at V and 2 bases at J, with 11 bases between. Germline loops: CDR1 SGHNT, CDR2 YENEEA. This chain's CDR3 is CASRPPGAYEQYF. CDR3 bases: TGTGCCAGCAGACCTCCCGGGGCCTACGAGCAGTACTTC.

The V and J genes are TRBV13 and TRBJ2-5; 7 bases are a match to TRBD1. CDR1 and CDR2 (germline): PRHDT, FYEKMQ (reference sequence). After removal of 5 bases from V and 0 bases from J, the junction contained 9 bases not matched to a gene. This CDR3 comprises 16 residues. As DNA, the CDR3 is TGTGCCAGCAGCGTAACAGGGGAAAGTCACCAAGAGACCCAGTACTTC. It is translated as CASSVTGESHQETQYF.

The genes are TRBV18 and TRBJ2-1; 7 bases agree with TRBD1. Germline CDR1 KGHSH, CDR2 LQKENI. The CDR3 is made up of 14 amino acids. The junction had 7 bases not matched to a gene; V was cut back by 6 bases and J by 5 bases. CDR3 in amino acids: CASSHRGLDNEQFF. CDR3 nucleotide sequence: TGTGCCAGCTCTCACAGGGGTCTAGACAATGAGCAGTTCTTC.

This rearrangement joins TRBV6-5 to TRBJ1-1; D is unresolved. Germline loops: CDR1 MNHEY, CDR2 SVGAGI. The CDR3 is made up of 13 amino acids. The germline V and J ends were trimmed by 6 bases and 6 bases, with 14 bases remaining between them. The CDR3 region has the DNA TGTGCCAGCAGAGACTTACGTATCTCTGAAGCTTTCTTT. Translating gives CASRDLRISEAFF.

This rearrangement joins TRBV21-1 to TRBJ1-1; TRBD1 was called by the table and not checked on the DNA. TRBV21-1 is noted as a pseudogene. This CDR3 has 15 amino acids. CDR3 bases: TGTGCCAGCAGCGCGGGACAGGGTCAAGGAACTGAAGCTTTCTTT. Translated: CASSAGQGQGTEAFF.

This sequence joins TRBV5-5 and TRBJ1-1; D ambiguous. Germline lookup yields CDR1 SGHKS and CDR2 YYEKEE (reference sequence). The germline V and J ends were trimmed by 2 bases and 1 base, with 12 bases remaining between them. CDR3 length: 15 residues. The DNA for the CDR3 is TGTGCCAGCAGCTTTGGGTGGGGAGCGAACACTGAAGCTTTCTTT. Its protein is CASSFGWGANTEAFF.

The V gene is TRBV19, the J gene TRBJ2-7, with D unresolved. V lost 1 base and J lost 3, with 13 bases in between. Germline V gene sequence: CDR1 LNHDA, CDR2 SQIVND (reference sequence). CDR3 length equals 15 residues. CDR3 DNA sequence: TGTGCCAGTAGTATAGCACTCAAGAGTATCTACGAGCAGTACTTC. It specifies CASSIALKSIYEQYF.

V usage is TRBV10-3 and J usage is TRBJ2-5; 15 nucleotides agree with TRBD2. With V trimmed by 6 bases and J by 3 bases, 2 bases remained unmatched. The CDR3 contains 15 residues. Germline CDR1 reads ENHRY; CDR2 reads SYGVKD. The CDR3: CAISGLAGGKETQYF. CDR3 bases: TGTGCCATCAGCGGACTAGCGGGAGGGAAAGAGACCCAGTACTTC.